The next 15 T cell receptor beta chains were all read from a single sample in a study of CD8 T cells in Susac syndrome. The RNA input was about 0.5 to 1 ug, and it was reverse transcribed with random hexamers. MiXCR was run by TCRdb on the immunoSEQ multiplex PCR reads, yielding one entry per CDR3 protein. The data contain about 440,000 distinct CDR3 sequences, 85% to 90% of them singletons. The source material was CD8+ T cells from PBMCs. The receptors originated from a human donor with multiple sclerosis.

This clonotype appeared a single time. The rearrangement links TRBV2 to TRBJ1-1; 7 nucleotides align to TRBD1. The ends lost 4 bases at V and 7 bases at J; junction bases unmatched: 12. Germline assignment: CDR1 SNHLY and CDR2 FYNNEI. The CDR3 runs to 15 residues. The CDR3 sequence is CASSVGTVLSSEAFF. The DNA of the CDR3 is TGTGCCAGCAGTGTCGGGACAGTCCTATCTAGTGAAGCTTTCTTT.

This rearrangement joins TRBV11-2 to TRBJ2-3; no firm D call. V lost 0 bases to trimming and J lost 1 base, with 11 bases between them. The germline V gene has CDR1 SGHAT and CDR2 FQNNGV. The CDR3 runs 16 residues. DNA for the CDR3: TGTGCCAGCAGCTTAGAATGGGTCCTCGGCACAGATACGCAGTATTTT. Residues: CASSLEWVLGTDTQYF.

The V and J genes are TRBV27 and TRBJ2-3; a weak D match, TRBD1 (6 bases). The V and J ends lost 3 bases and 2 bases respectively, with 9 bases between them. The germline V gene has CDR1 MNHEY and CDR2 SMNVEV (reference sequence). CDR3 length: 14 amino acids. In nucleotides, the CDR3 is TGTGCCAGCAGTTTGGGGACATTCACAGATACGCAGTATTTT. This gives the protein CASSLGTFTDTQYF.

V usage is TRBV24-1 and J usage is TRBJ2-1; no reliable D call. The CDR3 totals 12 residues. V was clipped by 3 bases and J by 4 bases, with 3 bases between them. Per germline, CDR1 KGHDR and CDR2 SFDVKD. The CDR3 sequence is CATSDVYNEQFF. CDR3 nucleotide sequence: TGTGCCACCAGTGATGTTTACAATGAGCAGTTCTTC.

V and J are TRBV28 and TRBJ2-1, with unresolved D. V lost 4 bases and J 4 bases, leaving 14 bases between the germline ends. The CDR3 consists of 15 residues. Germline-derived CDR1 and CDR2 are MDHEN and SYDVKM. The CDR3 loop reads CASSWEFEVYNEQFF. The CDR3 bases are TGTGCCAGCAGTTGGGAATTCGAGGTATACAATGAGCAGTTCTTC.

The sample holds one count of this clonotype. The CDR3 protein is CASSRDRLTNTQYF. The CDR3 bases are TGCGCCAGCAGCCGGGACAGGTTAACGAATACGCAGTATTTT. The rearrangement links TRBV4-1 to TRBJ2-3; 8 bases are shared with TRBD1. Unmatched junction bases numbered 7, after V lost 4 bases and J lost 7 bases. CDR3 length: 14 amino acids. The germline V gene encodes CDR1 MGHRA and CDR2 YSYEKL.

The genes are TRBV27 and TRBJ2-1; D is unresolved. The CDR3 length is 13 residues. V lost 3 bases to trimming and J lost 6 bases, with 9 bases between them. The germline V gene has CDR1 MNHEY and CDR2 SMNVEV (reference sequence). The CDR3 region is CASSLSYPNEQFF. CDR3 in DNA: TGTGCCAGCAGTTTGTCATACCCCAATGAGCAGTTCTTC.

CDR3 nucleotide sequence: TGCGCCAGCAGTGAGACCTACACAGATACGCAGTATTTT. Its protein is CASSETYTDTQYF. This chain uses TRBV10-1 with TRBJ2-3; no clear D. This CDR3 is built from 13 residues. The ends were cut back, 2 bases at V and 2 bases at J, with 5 bases in the middle. Germline V gives CDR1 WNHNN, CDR2 SYGVQD (reference sequence).

V and J are TRBV12-3 or TRBV12-4 and TRBJ1-5, with a tentative D call TRBD1 (6 bases). CDR3 length equals 14 residues. Trimming removed 4 bases from V and 2 bases from J, with 9 bases in between. Here the CDR3 reads CASSWEGGNQPQHF. Here the CDR3 DNA reads TGTGCCAGCAGTTGGGAGGGGGGCAATCAGCCCCAGCATTTT.

The chain has TRBV19 and TRBJ1-5, with 7 bases identical to TRBD1. Germline V gives CDR1 LNHDA, CDR2 SQIVND (reference sequence). CDR3 size: 16 residues. V lost 6 bases to trimming and J lost 0 bases; unmatched junction nucleotides: 8. CDR3 protein: CASSYTGVGSNQPQHF. DNA for the CDR3: TGTGCCAGTAGCTACACAGGGGTCGGTAGCAATCAGCCCCAGCATTTT. Filled out from reference TRBV19 and TRBJ1-5, the complete variable domain reads DGGITQSPKYLFRKEGQNVTLSCEQNLNHDAMYWYRQDPGQGLRLIYYSQIVNDFQKGDIAEGYSVSREKKESFPLTVTSAQKNPTAFYLCASSYTGVGSNQPQHFGDGTRLSIL.

J is TRBJ2-1 and V is TRBV27; D remains unclear. The CDR3 is 16 residues long. The V gene lost 5 bases and the J gene lost 6 bases, with 20 bases spanning the gap. Per the germline V gene, CDR1 is MNHEY and CDR2 is SMNVEV (reference sequence). The DNA for the CDR3 is TGTGCCAGCAGTCATCCGGCAGGTGGGGTGTCCAATGAGCAGTTCTTC. Protein sequence: CASSHPAGGVSNEQFF.

The chain recombines TRBV29-1 with TRBJ2-1; maybe TRBD2 (6 bases). This CDR3 has 14 amino acids. Trimming took 2 bases from V and 5 from J, leaving 13 bases between them. The germline CDR1 and CDR2 sequences are SQVTM and ANQGSEA. This CDR3 is CSVERESLNNEQFF. The CDR3 DNA is TGCAGCGTTGAACGGGAGAGCTTAAACAATGAGCAGTTCTTC.

The chain employs TRBV27 and TRBJ2-2; the D is unclear. The CDR3 is made up of 15 amino acids. The V gene's germline CDR1 is MNHEY and CDR2 SMNVEV (reference sequence). V lost 7 bases and J 7 bases, leaving 19 bases between the germline ends. CDR3 nucleotide sequence: TGTGCCAGCAATCCCTCCGGGCCCCCAAACGGGGAGCTGTTTTTT. Its protein is CASNPSGPPNGELFF.

This clonotype appeared once. The chain carries TRBV6-2 or TRBV6-3 and TRBJ1-2; D perhaps matches TRBD1 (5 bases). The germline V gene has CDR1 MNHEY and CDR2 SVGEGT. This CDR3 is built from 12 residues. Deletions cut 8 bases from V and 9 bases from J, with 16 bases between. DNA of the CDR3: TGTGCCAGCTACCAAGAAGGGGATCGCTACACCTTC. This sequence encodes CASYQEGDRYTF.

This clonotype occurred once. J is TRBJ2-5 and V is TRBV30; D not certain. This CDR3 is built from 14 residues. V lost 2 bases to trimming and J lost 5 bases, with 15 bases between them. CDR1 and CDR2 from the germline V gene are GTSNPN and SVGIG (reference sequence). The CDR3 DNA follows: TGTGCCTGGAGTAGACCCCAGGAGTGGGAGACCCAGTACTTC. Amino acids: CAWSRPQEWETQYF.